This TCR beta chain was found in a study of cytomegalovirus exposure and HLA in healthy donors. Study-level results: In the analysis, some V segments, TRBV6-2 and TRBV6-3 included, were excluded as indistinguishable.

This CDR3 has 16 amino acids. The V segment lost 0 bases and the J segment 3 bases; nucleotides outside the gene matches: 4. From germline, CDR1 is SGDLS and CDR2 YYNGEE. The study ran its PCR with 60 Vbeta and 13 Jbeta primers. Method: immunoSEQ multiplex PCR; TCRdb's copy keeps in-frame clones and lacks some. This table has 99,000 or so clones, about 70% appearing once. As concerns this clone: As yet, its antigen is unknown.

The genes are TRBV9 and TRBJ2-7; the match to TRBD2 covers 12 bases. Specimen: PBMCs. The origin of this receptor is a man aged 25-45 years in good health and CMV-seronegative. Written as DNA, the CDR3 is TGTGCCAGCAGCGTAGCTCCGACTAGCGGGAGCTACGAGCAGTACTTC. This sequence encodes CASSVAPTSGSYEQYF. Looking up the rest from reference TRBV9 and TRBJ2-7 gives the full variable domain: DSGVTQTPKHLITATGQRVTLRCSPRSGDLSVYWYQQSLDQGLQFLIQYYNGEERAKGNILERFSAQQFPDLHSELNLSSLELGDSALYFCASSVAPTSGSYEQYFGPGTRLTVT.